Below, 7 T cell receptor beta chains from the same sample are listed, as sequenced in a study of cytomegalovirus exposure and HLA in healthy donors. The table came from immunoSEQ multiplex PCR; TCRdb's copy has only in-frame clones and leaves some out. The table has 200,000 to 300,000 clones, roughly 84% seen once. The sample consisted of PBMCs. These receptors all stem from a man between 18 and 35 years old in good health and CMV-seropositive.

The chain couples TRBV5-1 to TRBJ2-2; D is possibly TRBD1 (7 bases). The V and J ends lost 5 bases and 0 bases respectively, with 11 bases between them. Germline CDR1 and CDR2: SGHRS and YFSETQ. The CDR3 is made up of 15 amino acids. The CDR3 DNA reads TGCGCCAGCAGGGGGGGACAGTCGAACACCGGGGAGCTGTTTTTT. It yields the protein CASRGGQSNTGELFF.

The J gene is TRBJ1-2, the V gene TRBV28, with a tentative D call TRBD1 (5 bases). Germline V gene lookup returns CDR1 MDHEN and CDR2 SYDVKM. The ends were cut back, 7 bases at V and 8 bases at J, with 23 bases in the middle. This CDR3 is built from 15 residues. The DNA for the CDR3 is TGTGCCAGCACCTTCTCCGGGCGGACCGAGGGGGGCTACACCTTC. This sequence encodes CASTFSGRTEGGYTF.

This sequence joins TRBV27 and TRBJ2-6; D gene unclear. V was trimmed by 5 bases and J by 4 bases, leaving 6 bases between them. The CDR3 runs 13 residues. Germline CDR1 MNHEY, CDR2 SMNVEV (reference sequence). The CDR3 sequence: CASSSLGANVLTF. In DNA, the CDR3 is TGTGCCAGCAGTAGCTTAGGGGCCAACGTCCTGACTTTC.

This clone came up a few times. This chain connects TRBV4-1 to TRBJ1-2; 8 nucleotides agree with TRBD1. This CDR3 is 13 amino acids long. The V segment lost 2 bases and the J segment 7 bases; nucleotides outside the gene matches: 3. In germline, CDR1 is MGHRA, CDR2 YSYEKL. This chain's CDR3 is CASSQQGAGGYTF. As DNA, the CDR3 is TGCGCCAGCAGCCAACAGGGGGCAGGTGGCTACACCTTC.

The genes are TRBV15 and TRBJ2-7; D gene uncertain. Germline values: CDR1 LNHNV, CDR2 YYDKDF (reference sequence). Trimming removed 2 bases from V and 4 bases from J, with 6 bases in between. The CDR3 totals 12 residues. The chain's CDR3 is CATSRSSYEQYF. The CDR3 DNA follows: TGTGCCACCAGCAGATCGAGTTACGAGCAGTACTTC.

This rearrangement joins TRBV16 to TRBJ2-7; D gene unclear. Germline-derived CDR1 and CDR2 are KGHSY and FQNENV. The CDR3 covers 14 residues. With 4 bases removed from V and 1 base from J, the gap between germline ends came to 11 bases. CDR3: CASSPDLVSYEQYF. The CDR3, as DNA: TGTGCCAGCAGCCCCGACTTGGTATCCTACGAGCAGTACTTC.

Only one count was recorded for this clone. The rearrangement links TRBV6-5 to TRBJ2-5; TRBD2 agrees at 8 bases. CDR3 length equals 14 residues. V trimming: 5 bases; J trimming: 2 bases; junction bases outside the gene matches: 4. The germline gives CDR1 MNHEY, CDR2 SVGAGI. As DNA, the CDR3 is TGTGCCAGCAGTCGGGGGGGGAGGCAAGAGACCCAGTACTTC. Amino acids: CASSRGGRQETQYF.